This passage covers 25 T cell receptor beta chains from one sample sequenced in a study of identical twins. TCRdb called the 5' RACE reads again in MiXCR, with one record for every CDR3 protein. The table lists about 450,000 distinct CDR3 sequences, roughly 20% of them singletons. The sequencing sample was made of naive T cells sorted from blood. The receptors here all came from a man aged 50 or older in good health.

This clonotype occurred many times. For the CDR3, the DNA is TGCAGTGCTAGAGACGTGACAGTCAATCAGCCCCAGCATTTT. Its protein is CSARDVTVNQPQHF. The V gene is TRBV20-1, the J gene TRBJ1-5; possible D gene TRBD1, 5 bases. There are 14 residues in the CDR3. CDR1 DFQATT and CDR2 SNEGSKA come from the germline V gene (reference sequence). Between the trimmed V and J ends, which lost 0 bases and 3 bases, there was a span of 9 bases.

The table lists this clonotype with a few counts. As DNA, the CDR3 is TGCAGTGCTACACTTACTAGCGGGGGCGAGCAGTTCTTC. The encoded protein is CSATLTSGGEQFF. This chain connects TRBV20-1 to TRBJ2-1; 11 nucleotides agree with TRBD2. This CDR3 is 13 amino acids long. Trimming cost V 4 bases and J 10 bases; bases outside gene matches: 6. Germline CDR1 is DFQATT and CDR2 is SNEGSKA (reference sequence).

In this sample, this clonotype turned up many times. The genes are TRBV6-5 and TRBJ2-3, with D unresolved. Deletions cut 5 bases from V and 2 bases from J, with 8 bases between. This CDR3 comprises 13 residues. CDR1 and CDR2 (germline): MNHEY, SVGAGI. Written as DNA, the CDR3 is TGTGCCAGCAGTCCTCTAGTCACAGATACGCAGTATTTT. Protein sequence: CASSPLVTDTQYF.

There are a few counts of this clonotype. The rearrangement joins TRBV27 to TRBJ2-3; the D is unclear. This CDR3 region has 12 residues. CDR1 is MNHEY and CDR2 is SMNVEV in the germline V gene (reference sequence). Trimming took off 8 bases at V and 6 bases at J, with 12 bases between the two ends. CDR3 sequence reads: CASVDYLDTQYF. DNA for the CDR3: TGTGCCAGCGTCGATTATTTGGATACGCAGTATTTT.

The CDR3 nucleotides are TGTGCCAGCTCACAGGGACTTGACTACGAGCAGTACTTC. Amino acid sequence: CASSQGLDYEQYF. The V call is TRBV18, the J call TRBJ2-7; D may be TRBD2 (6 bases). Trimming cost V 4 bases and J 3 bases, with 10 bases left between them. CDR3 length: 13 amino acids. Germline V lookup: CDR1 KGHSH, CDR2 LQKENI.

This clonotype was found once. This sequence joins TRBV29-1 and TRBJ2-5, with 11 bases identical to TRBD2. The CDR3 covers 13 residues. The V and J ends lost 6 bases and 5 bases, in that order; junction bases with no gene match: 5. In germline, CDR1 is SQVTM, CDR2 ANQGSEA. The CDR3 loop is CSVRTSGYETQYF. In DNA form, the CDR3 reads TGCAGCGTAAGGACTAGCGGGTATGAGACCCAGTACTTC.

This clonotype was detected a few times. The chain recombines TRBV6-2 or TRBV6-3 with TRBJ2-5; a possible D gene is TRBD1 (5 bases). V gave up 7 bases and J gave up 0 bases, with 15 bases separating them. The CDR3 consists of 15 residues. Germline CDR1 is MNHEY and CDR2 is SVGEGT. This CDR3 is CASTHETAYQETQYF. The CDR3 DNA is TGTGCCAGCACCCACGAGACAGCCTACCAAGAGACCCAGTACTTC.

The V call is TRBV12-3 or TRBV12-4, the J call TRBJ2-7; tentatively, D is TRBD1 or TRBD2 (5 bases each). CDR3 length: 15 residues. V lost 5 bases to trimming and J lost 4 bases, with 18 bases between them. In nucleotides, the CDR3 is TGTGCCAGCAGTAGTAGGGGCGGGCCGTCGTACGAGCAGTACTTC. Its protein is CASSSRGGPSYEQYF.

The chain has TRBV29-1 and TRBJ1-3; D gene ambiguous. The CDR3 loop spans 13 amino acids. Trimming cost V 1 base and J 3 bases, with 7 bases left between them. The germline CDR1 and CDR2 sequences are SQVTM and ANQGSEA. Here the CDR3 reads CSVEGDYGNTIYF. Written as DNA, the CDR3 is TGCAGCGTTGAAGGGGATTATGGAAACACCATATATTTT.

This sequence joins TRBV24-1 and TRBJ2-2, with 8 bases aligning to TRBD2. Unmatched junction bases numbered 15, after V lost 3 bases and J lost 1 base. Germline values: CDR1 KGHDR, CDR2 SFDVKD. The CDR3 has 20 residues. The CDR3 sequence is CATSDPENFSGTKNTGELFF. CDR3 in DNA: TGTGCCACCAGTGATCCTGAAAATTTTAGCGGGACAAAGAACACCGGGGAGCTGTTTTTT.

This clonotype was seen a few times. For the CDR3, the DNA is TGTGCCACCAGTGGTTGGGGCACGGACACAGATACGCAGTATTTT. Protein product: CATSGWGTDTDTQYF. This rearrangement joins TRBV15 to TRBJ2-3; the D gene is possibly TRBD1 (5 bases). The V gene's germline CDR1 is LNHNV and CDR2 YYDKDF (reference sequence). The length of the CDR3 is 15 residues. With 6 bases removed from V and 2 bases from J, the gap between germline ends came to 15 bases. Complete variable domain (other parts from reference TRBV15 and TRBJ2-3): DAMVIQNPRYQVTQFGKPVTLSCSQTLNHNVMYWYQQKSSQAPKLLFHYYDKDFNNEADTPDNFQSRRPNTSFCFLDIRSPGLGDTAMYLCATSGWGTDTDTQYFGPGTRLTVL.

This sequence joins TRBV7-9 and TRBJ2-3; TRBD2 aligns across 10 bases. CDR1 SEHNR and CDR2 FQNEAQ come from the germline V gene (reference sequence). V trimming: 4 bases; J trimming: 0 bases; junction bases outside the gene matches: 4. This CDR3 region has 16 residues. In DNA form, the CDR3 reads TGTGCCAGCAGCTCGATGACTAGCGGGAGCACAGATACGCAGTATTTT. This translates into CASSSMTSGSTDTQYF.

This clonotype came up many times. The chain has TRBV7-3 and TRBJ2-3; D is uncertain. The CDR3 runs to 13 residues. Trimming removed 4 bases from V and 2 bases from J, with 7 bases in between. Germline-derived CDR1 and CDR2 are SGHTA and FQGTGA. CDR3 sequence: CASSYTFTDTQYF. Here the CDR3 DNA reads TGTGCCAGCAGCTATACTTTCACAGATACGCAGTATTTT.

This clonotype showed up just a few times. The gene calls are TRBV20-1 and TRBJ2-7; D gene ambiguous. V was trimmed by 6 bases and J by 3 bases, leaving 15 bases between them. This CDR3 has 13 residues. CDR1 is DFQATT, CDR2 SNEGSKA, per germline (reference sequence). As DNA, the CDR3 is TGCAGTGCACCTAACGCAATCTTCTACGAGCAGTACTTC. This encodes CSAPNAIFYEQYF.

This clonotype was recorded only once. The rearrangement uses TRBV12-3 or TRBV12-4 and TRBJ2-1; weak D call: TRBD1 (5 bases). V lost 2 bases and J lost 8, with 7 bases in between. The CDR3 extends over 12 amino acids. CDR3 coding DNA: TGTGCCAGCAGTTTAAGGGGTTATGAGCAGTTCTTC. The encoded protein is CASSLRGYEQFF.

This clonotype has ten or more counts. The chain is built from TRBV28 and TRBJ2-7, with D possibly being TRBD1 (6 bases). The V gene's germline CDR1 is MDHEN and CDR2 SYDVKM. Trimming removed 2 bases from V and 6 bases from J, with 17 bases in between. The CDR3 runs to 15 residues. CDR3 nucleotide sequence: TGTGCCAGCAGTTTAAGTCGCAGGGGAAGAGGCGAGCAGTACTTC. Translated: CASSLSRRGRGEQYF.

The J gene is TRBJ2-3, the V gene TRBV12-3 or TRBV12-4; 7 bases fit TRBD2. The CDR3 totals 14 residues. Losses at the gene ends were 7 bases for V and 5 bases for J; bases not matched to a gene: 9. CDR3 protein: CASTPQRGRDTQYF. The CDR3, as DNA: TGTGCCAGCACTCCCCAGCGGGGCAGAGATACGCAGTATTTT.

In its sample, this clonotype was seen once. The chain recombines TRBV6-5 with TRBJ1-5; D not certain. CDR3 length: 14 residues. V was pared by 4 bases and J by 2 bases, with 9 bases between. Germline V gives CDR1 MNHEY, CDR2 SVGAGI. In DNA form, the CDR3 reads TGTGCCAGCAGTTGGAGTGCGGGCAATCAGCCCCAGCATTTT. As protein: CASSWSAGNQPQHF.

This chain connects TRBV13 to TRBJ1-1; tentative D call: TRBD1 (6 bases). Trimming removed 4 bases from V and 1 base from J, with 22 bases in between. The CDR3 is 18 amino acids. Germline V gives CDR1 PRHDT, CDR2 FYEKMQ (reference sequence). The CDR3 region is CASSYPTGGLHSNTEAFF. The CDR3 DNA follows: TGTGCCAGCAGCTACCCCACCGGGGGCCTCCATTCGAACACTGAAGCTTTCTTT.

This rearrangement joins TRBV10-3 to TRBJ2-7, with TRBD1 identical over 8 bases. The CDR3 contains 12 residues. The germline gives CDR1 ENHRY, CDR2 SYGVKD. The trim removed 8 bases at V and 5 bases at J, leaving 5 bases unmatched. Here the CDR3 DNA reads TGTGCCATCGGACAGGGTAACGACGAGCAGTACTTC. Translating gives CAIGQGNDEQYF.

This sequence joins TRBV11-2 and TRBJ2-5; possibly TRBD2 for D (6 bases). Germline CDR1 SGHAT, CDR2 FQNNGV. The germline V and J ends were trimmed by 3 bases and 4 bases, with 18 bases remaining between them. The CDR3 consists of 16 residues. The CDR3 coding sequence is TGTGCCAGCAGCTTGGTCTGGCTGGGGGGTACAGAGACCCAGTACTTC. It yields the protein CASSLVWLGGTETQYF.

This clonotype was counted at least ten times. The CDR3 spells CASSLERWLAGGISSYNEQFF. The CDR3 DNA reads TGTGCCAGCAGCCTCGAGCGGTGGCTAGCGGGAGGTATCAGCTCCTACAATGAGCAGTTCTTC. The rearrangement uses TRBV11-1 and TRBJ2-1; 11 bases align to TRBD2. The germline V gene has CDR1 SGHAT and CDR2 FQDESV (reference sequence). V lost 5 bases, J lost 0 bases, and 18 bases stayed unmatched. The CDR3 consists of 21 residues.

This chain connects TRBV12-3 or TRBV12-4 to TRBJ2-7, with no clear D. The ends were cut back, 0 bases at V and 6 bases at J, with 6 bases in the middle. This CDR3 is 12 amino acids long. The CDR3 loop is CASSLAGSEQYF. The CDR3 DNA reads as TGTGCCAGCAGTTTAGCGGGTAGCGAGCAGTACTTC.

DNA for the CDR3: TGTGCCAGCAGCCAAGTGAGAACCGAGCAGTACTTC. Translation gives CASSQVRTEQYF. The chain links TRBV3-1 to TRBJ2-7; D is ambiguous. Trimming took off 1 base at V and 6 bases at J, with 7 bases between the two ends. The CDR3 sequence is 12 residues long. CDR1 LGHDT and CDR2 YNNKEL come from the germline V gene (reference sequence).

This clonotype came up many times. The rearrangement uses TRBV7-9 and TRBJ2-1, with 8 bases fitting TRBD1. The CDR3 sequence is 15 residues long. Trimming at V came to 1 base and at J to 6 bases, leaving 5 bases not matched to a gene. Looked up from germline, CDR1 is SEHNR and CDR2 is FQNEAQ (reference sequence). CDR3 DNA sequence: TGTGCCAGCAGCTTAGGGACAGGGAGTAGCAATGAGCAGTTCTTC. As protein: CASSLGTGSSNEQFF.